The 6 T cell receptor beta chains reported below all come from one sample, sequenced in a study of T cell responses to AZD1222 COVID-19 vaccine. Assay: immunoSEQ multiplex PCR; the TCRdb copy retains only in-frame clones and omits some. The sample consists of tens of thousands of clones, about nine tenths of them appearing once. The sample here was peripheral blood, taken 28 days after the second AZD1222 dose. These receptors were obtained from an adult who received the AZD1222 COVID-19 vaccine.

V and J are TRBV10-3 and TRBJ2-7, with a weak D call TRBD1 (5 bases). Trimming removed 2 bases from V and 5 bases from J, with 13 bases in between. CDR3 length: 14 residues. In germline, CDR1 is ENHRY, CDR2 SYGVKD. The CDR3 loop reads CAISEQGPGNEQYF. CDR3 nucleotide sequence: TGTGCCATCAGTGAGCAGGGCCCTGGTAACGAGCAGTACTTC.

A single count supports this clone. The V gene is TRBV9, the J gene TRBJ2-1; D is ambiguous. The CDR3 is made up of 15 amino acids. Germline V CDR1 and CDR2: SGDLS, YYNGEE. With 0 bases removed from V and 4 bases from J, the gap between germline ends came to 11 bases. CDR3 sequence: CASSVAGDMYNEQFF. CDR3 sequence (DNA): TGTGCCAGCAGCGTAGCTGGGGATATGTACAATGAGCAGTTCTTC.

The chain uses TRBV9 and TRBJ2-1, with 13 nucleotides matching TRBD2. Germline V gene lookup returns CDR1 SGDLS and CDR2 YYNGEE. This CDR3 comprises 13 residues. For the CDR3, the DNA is TGTAGCAGCGGACTAGCGGGGGAGAATGAGCAGTTCTTC. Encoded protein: CSSGLAGENEQFF.

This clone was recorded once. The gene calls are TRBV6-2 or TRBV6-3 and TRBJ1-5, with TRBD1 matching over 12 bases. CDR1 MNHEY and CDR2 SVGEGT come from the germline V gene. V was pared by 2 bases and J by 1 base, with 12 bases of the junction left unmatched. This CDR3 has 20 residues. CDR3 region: CASSYPSGTGGPKSNQPQHF. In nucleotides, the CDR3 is TGTGCCAGCAGTTACCCTTCCGGGACAGGGGGCCCTAAGAGCAATCAGCCCCAGCATTTT.

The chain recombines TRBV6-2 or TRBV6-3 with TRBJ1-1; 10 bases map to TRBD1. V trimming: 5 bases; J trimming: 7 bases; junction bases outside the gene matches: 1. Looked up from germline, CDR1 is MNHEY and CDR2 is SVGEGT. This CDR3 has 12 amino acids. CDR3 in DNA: TGTGCCAGCAGTCGGGACAGGGGTGAAGCTTTCTTT. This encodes CASSRDRGEAFF.

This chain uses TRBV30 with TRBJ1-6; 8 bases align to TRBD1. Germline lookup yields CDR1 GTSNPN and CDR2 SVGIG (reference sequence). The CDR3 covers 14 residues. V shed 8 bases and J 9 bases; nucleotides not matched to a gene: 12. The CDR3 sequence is CASSFQGAGSPLHF. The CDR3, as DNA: TGTGCCAGCTCGTTCCAGGGGGCTGGTTCACCCCTCCACTTT.